The 16 T cell receptor beta chains given below trace back to one sample, sequenced in a study of cytomegalovirus exposure and HLA in healthy donors. With 60 Vbeta and 13 Jbeta primers, the PCR was carried out. The method was immunoSEQ multiplex PCR; TCRdb's version includes in-frame clones alone and lacks a portion of them. The sample includes roughly 90,000 clones, nearly 80% of them seen just once. The sample comprised PBMCs. These receptors were collected from a woman between 35 and 50 years old in good health and CMV-seropositive.

Worth noting for this clone: One end of the junction fails to match germline, which may point to a read error. The V and J genes are TRBV7-7 and TRBJ2-7, with D possibly being TRBD2 (7 bases). The CDR3 sequence is 19 residues long. CDR1 and CDR2 (germline): SSHAT, FNYEAQ (reference sequence). The CDR3 DNA is TGTGCTAGCAGCTTAGCAGGGGATTTTAGCTGGGACTACTCCTACGAGCAGTACTTC. It encodes CASSLAGDFSWDYSYEQYF.

The chain has TRBV7-6 and TRBJ1-2; D is possibly TRBD1 (6 bases). Trimming took 1 base from V and 4 from J, leaving 13 bases between them. There are 15 residues in the CDR3. Germline V gives CDR1 SGHVS, CDR2 FNYEAQ. CDR3 loop: CASSLDAGAGYGYTF. DNA for the CDR3: TGTGCCAGCAGCTTAGATGCGGGGGCCGGCTATGGCTACACCTTC.

This chain connects TRBV28 to TRBJ1-1; a possible D gene is TRBD1 (6 bases). The V gene's germline CDR1 is MDHEN and CDR2 SYDVKM. Trimming stripped 4 bases from V and 0 bases from J, with 18 bases between. The CDR3 runs to 17 residues. The CDR3 DNA is TGTGCCAGCAGTTCTGTCGCGGGGGCGCATATGAACACTGAAGCTTTCTTT. Protein sequence: CASSSVAGAHMNTEAFF.

This chain uses TRBV11-1 with TRBJ2-3; 8 bases map to TRBD1. Germline assignment: CDR1 SGHAT and CDR2 FQDESV (reference sequence). The CDR3 spans 15 residues. J was trimmed by 1 base and V by 3 bases; bases with no gene match: 3. This CDR3 is CASSFGQGGTDTQYF. The CDR3 DNA is TGTGCCAGCAGCTTCGGACAGGGAGGCACAGATACGCAGTATTTT.

The gene calls are TRBV7-8 and TRBJ2-5, with TRBD1 matching 7 bases. V trimming: 4 bases; J trimming: 2 bases; junction bases outside the gene matches: 1. This CDR3 contains 13 residues. The germline V gene has CDR1 SGHVS and CDR2 FQNEAQ. The CDR3 DNA sequence: TGTGCCAGCAGCTCGGGACAGCAAGAGACCCAGTACTTC. Translating it yields CASSSGQQETQYF.

The table lists this clone with many counts. This sequence joins TRBV4-3 and TRBJ1-5; D is undetermined. The germline gives CDR1 LGHNA, CDR2 YSLEER. The CDR3 is made up of 13 amino acids. V lost 4 bases to trimming and J lost 3 bases, with 7 bases between them. The CDR3 region is CASSLGFNQPQHF. CDR3 coding DNA: TGCGCCAGCAGCCTCGGGTTCAATCAGCCCCAGCATTTT.

This chain joins TRBV7-9 and TRBJ2-5; D ambiguous. CDR1 and CDR2 from the germline V gene are SEHNR and FQNEAQ (reference sequence). The CDR3 length is 13 residues. Trimming shortened V by 1 base and J by 5 bases, and 8 bases separated the two germline ends. Here the CDR3 DNA reads TGTGCCAGCAGCTTAGGAGTCGAGGAGACCCAGTACTTC. Its translation: CASSLGVEETQYF. The whole variable domain, remainder taken from reference TRBV7-9 and TRBJ2-5, is DTGVSQNPRHKITKRGQNVTFRCDPISEHNRLYWYRQTLGQGPEFLTYFQNEAQLEKSRLLSDRFSAERPKGSFSTLEIQRTEQGDSAMYLCASSLGVEETQYFGPGTRLLVL.

This rearrangement joins TRBV19 to TRBJ2-5; D may be TRBD1 (5 bases). V lost 0 bases to trimming and J lost 2 bases, with 10 bases between them. This CDR3 is 15 amino acids long. The germline CDR1 and CDR2 sequences are LNHDA and SQIVND (reference sequence). The DNA for the CDR3 is TGTGCCAGTAGTATAGACAATCCAGGGCAAGAGACCCAGTACTTC. Protein: CASSIDNPGQETQYF.

This chain uses TRBV29-1 with TRBJ1-5, with TRBD1 as a possible D gene (6 bases). CDR1 SQVTM and CDR2 ANQGSEA come from the germline V gene. V was pared by 5 bases and J by 2 bases, with 13 bases between. The CDR3 has 14 amino acids. The CDR3 DNA reads TGCAGCGTTTCCTCAGGGGTTGGCAATCAGCCCCAGCATTTT. Translating it yields CSVSSGVGNQPQHF. Filled out from reference TRBV29-1 and TRBJ1-5, the complete variable domain reads SAVISQKPSRDICQRGTSLTIQCQVDSQVTMMFWYRQQPGQSLTLIATANQGSEATYESGFVIDKFPISRPNLTFSTLTVSNMSPEDSSIYLCSVSSGVGNQPQHFGDGTRLSIL.

The chain is built from TRBV7-2 and TRBJ2-2, with 9 bases that match TRBD2. Germline trimming cut 5 bases from V and 5 bases from J; bases unmatched to any gene: 6. From germline, CDR1 is SGHTA and CDR2 FQGNSA. This CDR3 spans 15 amino acids. The CDR3 DNA reads as TGTGCCAGCAGCAGTAGCGGGAGACTGACCGGGGAGCTGTTTTTT. This translates into CASSSSGRLTGELFF.

This sequence joins TRBV6-6 and TRBJ1-1, with unresolved D. This CDR3 comprises 12 residues. Trimming removed 5 bases at V and 9 bases at J, with 13 bases between. The germline V gene encodes CDR1 MNHNY and CDR2 SVGAGI (reference sequence). The CDR3 reads CASSLIDKKAFF. The CDR3 nucleotides read TGTGCCAGCAGTCTAATCGACAAGAAAGCTTTCTTT.

This chain links TRBV5-1 with TRBJ1-5; a weak D match, TRBD1 (6 bases). Germline loops: CDR1 SGHRS, CDR2 YFSETQ. The CDR3 has 14 residues. V shed 2 bases and J shed 4 bases, with 10 bases lying between them. The CDR3 protein is CASSFGQNNQPQHF. DNA of the CDR3: TGCGCCAGCAGCTTCGGACAGAATAATCAGCCCCAGCATTTT.

V usage is TRBV7-3 and J usage is TRBJ2-2; D remains ambiguous. CDR3 length equals 14 residues. V lost 0 bases to trimming and J lost 6 bases, with 8 bases between them. Per germline, CDR1 SGHTA and CDR2 FQGTGA. The CDR3 coding sequence is TGTGCCAGCAGCTTAACGTGGGCTGCCGGGGAGCTGTTTTTT. Translated, it gives CASSLTWAAGELFF.

This clone has only a few counts. V gene TRBV7-2 combines with J gene TRBJ2-3, with TRBD1 matching over 10 bases. In germline, CDR1 is SGHTA, CDR2 FQGNSA. The length of the CDR3 is 14 residues. V was pared by 5 bases and J by 5 bases, with 4 bases of the junction left unmatched. The CDR3 loop is CASSRQGAKDTQYF. As DNA, the CDR3 is TGTGCCAGCAGCCGACAGGGGGCCAAAGATACGCAGTATTTT.

A note on this clone: Relative to the germline gene, one junction end is altered; a read error may explain this. The chain is built from TRBV7-9 and TRBJ1-1; D is uncertain. Germline CDR1 SEHNR, CDR2 FQNEAQ (reference sequence). This CDR3 comprises 12 residues. CDR3 coding DNA: TGTTCCAGCAGCTTAGATCATCCTGAAGCTTTCTTT. Amino acids: CSSSLDHPEAFF. Using reference TRBV7-9 and TRBJ1-1 for the parts outside the CDR3, the full variable domain is DTGVSQNPRHKITKRGQNVTFRCDPISEHNRLYWYRQTLGQGPEFLTYFQNEAQLEKSRLLSDRFSAERPKGSFSTLEIQRTEQGDSAMYLCSSSLDHPEAFFGQGTRLTVV.

This sequence joins TRBV7-8 and TRBJ1-1; tentative D call: TRBD1 (6 bases). With 3 bases removed from V and 7 bases from J, the gap between germline ends came to 15 bases. The CDR3 is made up of 14 amino acids. Germline V CDR1 and CDR2: SGHVS, FQNEAQ. The DNA of the CDR3 is TGTGCCAGCAGCTTTAGGAGGCAGGGGATTGAAGCTTTCTTT. Translating gives CASSFRRQGIEAFF.